The TCR beta chain described here comes from a study of blood T cells in healthy people across ages (dated by TCRdb to the mid-2010s). For the wider study: In model experiments, template switching captured roughly one uniquely barcoded TCR beta cDNA molecule for every two T cells. The study measured age-related changes in TCR beta repertoire diversity using deep sequencing normalized with unique cDNA molecular identifiers. Four age groups were formed from the donors: young (average 16 years), middle-aged (around 39), aged (62) and long-lived (less than 85). To avoid experimental bias, donors of different ages were spread randomly across the sequencing lanes. For two donors (one aged 18 to 29 and one aged 80 or older), the study analyzed two additional independent replicas of 1 million unique cDNA reads from the same blood draw. Summary of the overall study and its limitations: The percentage of naive T cells measured by flow cytometry correlated strongly with observed TCR beta diversity. Total diversity estimates from one million sequenced T cells were considered lower bounds and underestimates. As age increased, observed TCR beta diversity per million T cells dropped in a roughly linear way, and a significant reduction was already evident by age 40. Donor CMV infection status was unknown, potentially confounding age-related changes in expanded clonotypes. Conclusive comparison of naive and antigen-experienced compartments was prevented by the profiling of bulk unsorted PBMCs. Compared with the aged group, the long-lived group had more naive CD4+ T cells, fewer expanded clones and increased TCR diversity, suggesting age selection.

This clonotype appeared many times. Its specific antigen is unknown. No base quality information exists; no much larger clone differs at one position. Libraries were constructed by 5' RACE. The sequencing machine was an Illumina HiSeq 2500. The second PCR ran for roughly 6 to 11 cycles and used a J-beta primer mix along with a sample-barcoded 5' primer. Each TCR beta cDNA molecule received a unique molecular identifier from a template-switch 5' adaptor carrying 12 random nucleotides. Each sample yielded at least 3 million CDR3-containing paired-end reads. First-strand cDNA was synthesized from all RNA with the Mint cDNA synthesis kit, primed by a TRBC-specific oligonucleotide. Following uracil-DNA glycosylase treatment, all cDNA underwent a first 18-cycle PCR with the universal primers M1SS and BC2_uni_R. In the source study's methods: Normalization of each sample was performed by random selection of 1 million high-quality reads, each carrying a distinct molecular identifier. Reads with shared molecular identifiers were discarded instead of being binned into consensus sequences. MiTCR, with a Q25 quality threshold and the strictest error-elimination algorithm, was used for CDR3 identification, clonotype clustering and error correction. A nonparametric unseen species model using Euler transformation provided a lower-bound estimate of total TCR beta diversity. In-frame beta chains were kept once TCRdb had trimmed the public reads at Q25 with fastp and called clones with MiXCR. CDR3 protein duplicates are merged, each entry listing the most common genes and DNA. The V and J calls and clone size come from TCRdb's table, not from the authors' own analysis. For this sample there are 550,000 to 650,000 distinct CDR3 sequences; under 30% appear just once. Approximately 15% of the sample belongs to the ten largest clones.

Per the germline V gene, SGHTA is the CDR1 and FQGNSA is the CDR2. Taken from cysteine to phenylalanine, the CDR3 has 12 residues. Only CDR3 DNA remains: 36 bases, in frame from the first base. Trimmed from V: 5 bases; trimmed from J: 6 bases; junction bases lacking a gene match: 2. Systemically healthy Caucasian individuals from Russia, 35 to 40 in total and aged about 6 to 100 years, were included as donors. Each donor gave ten milliliters of peripheral blood, collected into EDTA-treated Vacutainer tubes. PBMCs were isolated by Ficoll-Paque density-gradient centrifugation, with at least 6 million obtained per sample. Trizol reagent was used to extract total RNA from the PBMCs, yielding at least 6 micrograms per sample. For every donor, flow cytometry on a PBMC aliquot measured the percentage of naive CD45RAhigh/CD27high T cells.

Specimen: blood. This receptor chain uses TRBV7-2 and TRBJ2-7, with 9 bases in between that match TRBD2. This receptor was taken from a woman older than 75 in good health. The CDR3 protein is CASSAGGVEQYF. The nucleotide sequence is given as TGTGCCAGCAGCGCGGGGGGGGTCGAGCAGTACTTC.